This T cell receptor beta chain stems from a study of T cell changes during pregnancy in multiple sclerosis. Generated by immunoSEQ multiplex PCR, the TCRdb table keeps only in-frame clones and is missing some. In the table there are about 98,000 clones, about 90% of which are singletons. This sequence originates from a female donor in good health, enrolled as a control in a pregnancy study. The sample was peripheral blood, taken after pregnancy.

The chain's CDR3 is CASSLGPQNGYTF. The CDR3 DNA follows: TGTGCCAGCAGCTTAGGCCCGCAGAATGGCTACACCTTC. This chain links TRBV7-8 with TRBJ1-2, with D unclear. The CDR3 sequence is 13 residues long. Trimming took 1 base from V and 6 from J, leaving 9 bases between them. Germline V gene lookup returns CDR1 SGHVS and CDR2 FQNEAQ.